Listed below are T cell receptor beta chains from one sample, sequenced in a study of blood T cell repertoires in COVID-19. The repertoire was sequenced with immunoSEQ multiplex PCR; TCRdb's copy has only in-frame clones and lacks some. The repertoire has 100,000 or so clones, 86% of them found once; the top ten carry under 15%. The specimen sequenced was peripheral blood. The receptors here all came from a woman in her sixties or seventies in a cohort sampled during active or convalescent COVID-19. Each CDR3 is given with its conserved first and last residue. The D gene is left open where the match is weak. Clone size is shown for a subset of rows, as once, few, many or a class of expanded clone.

abundance	d_gene	v_gene	j_gene	CDR3aa	CDR3nt
NA	TRBD1	TRBV7-9	TRBJ1-2	CASSEGQPSDGYTF	TGTGCCAGCAGCGAGGGACAGCCTTCGGATGGCTACACCTTC
NA	TRBD1	TRBV7-9	TRBJ2-1	CASSQGQADEQFF	TGTGCCAGCAGCCAGGGACAGGCAGACGAGCAGTTCTTC
NA	NA	TRBV13	TRBJ1-5	CASSSGGFNQPQHF	TGTGCCAGCAGCTCGGGGGGGTTCAATCAGCCCCAGCATTTT
NA	TRBD1	TRBV2	TRBJ1-5	CASSEAQGASNQPQHF	TGTGCCAGCAGTGAAGCACAGGGGGCTAGCAATCAGCCCCAGCATTTT
NA	NA	TRBV6-1	TRBJ2-7	CASSEQRSYEQYF	TGTGCCAGCAGTGAACAGCGATCCTACGAGCAGTACTTC
once	NA	TRBV5-6	TRBJ1-6	CASSHSYNSPLHF	TGTGCCAGCAGCCACTCCTATAATTCACCCCTCCACTTT
NA	TRBD1	TRBV6-5	TRBJ2-7	CASSPPGQGSEQYF	TGTGCCAGCAGCCCCCCGGGACAGGGTTCCGAGCAGTACTTC
NA	NA	TRBV19	TRBJ1-1	CATGRGTEAFF	TGTGCCACCGGGAGGGGCACTGAAGCTTTCTTT
once	NA	TRBV19	TRBJ1-1	CASSIRSSRVNTEAFF	TGTGCCAGTAGTATACGGTCGAGCAGGGTGAACACTGAAGCTTTCTTT
NA	NA	TRBV29-1	TRBJ2-5	CSVGQFQGTQYF	TGCAGCGTTGGACAGTTTCAAGGGACCCAGTACTTC
NA	TRBD1	TRBV18	TRBJ2-7	CASSPPRTGTLKEQYF	TGTGCCAGCTCACCACCGAGGACAGGGACCCTCAAAGAGCAGTACTTC
NA	NA	TRBV5-4	TRBJ1-1	CASSFGFATEAFF	TGTGCCAGCAGCTTCGGGTTTGCTACTGAAGCTTTCTTT
NA	TRBD2	TRBV28	TRBJ2-5	CASSFSGGSETQYF	TGTGCCAGCAGTTTTTCCGGGGGGAGCGAGACCCAGTACTTC
NA	TRBD1	TRBV10-1	TRBJ2-2	CASSESGRTGAGELFF	TGCGCCAGCAGTGAGTCCGGGCGGACAGGAGCCGGGGAGCTGTTTTTT
NA	TRBD2	TRBV10-3	TRBJ2-4	CAISESGSGSGVRNIQYF	TGTGCCATCAGTGAGTCGGGCAGCGGGAGCGGGGTGCGAAACATTCAGTACTTC
NA	TRBD1	TRBV7-9	TRBJ1-1	CASSWGQEGEAFF	TGTGCCAGCAGCTGGGGACAGGAAGGCGAAGCTTTCTTT
once	TRBD1	TRBV5-1	TRBJ2-7	CASSLVRTGAGEQYF	TGCGCCAGCAGCTTGGTGAGGACAGGGGCTGGAGAGCAGTACTTC
NA	TRBD1	TRBV19	TRBJ2-7	CASSIFRGQGRDRDYEQYF	TGTGCCAGTAGTATATTCCGGGGGCAGGGCCGGGACAGGGACTACGAGCAGTACTTC
NA	NA	TRBV21-1	TRBJ2-3	CASSKAGTGTDTQYF	TGTGCCAGCAGCAAAGCAGGGACAGGCACAGATACGCAGTATTTT
NA	TRBD1	TRBV5-1	TRBJ2-3	CASTVQGVPDTQYF	TGCGCCAGCACCGTCCAGGGGGTCCCAGATACGCAGTATTTT
NA	NA	TRBV14	TRBJ1-4	CASSQTMEKLFF	TGTGCCAGCAGCCAAACTATGGAAAAACTGTTTTTT
NA	NA	TRBV5-1	TRBJ2-6	CASSRGTHSGANVLTF	TGCGCCAGCAGCAGGGGGACCCACTCTGGGGCCAACGTCCTGACTTTC
NA	NA	TRBV2	TRBJ1-3	CASSPGQISGNTIYF	TGTGCCAGCAGTCCGGGACAAATCTCTGGAAACACCATATATTTT
NA	TRBD1	TRBV19	TRBJ2-1	CASRSGQGILRSYNEQFF	TGTGCCAGTAGATCCGGACAGGGGATCTTGCGCTCCTACAATGAGCAGTTCTTC
NA	NA	TRBV11-1	TRBJ1-1	CASSLNSPEAFF	TGTGCCAGCAGCTTAAACAGCCCTGAAGCTTTCTTT
NA	NA	TRBV10-3	TRBJ1-4	CAISESPRQSNEKLFF	TGTGCCATCAGTGAGTCCCCCAGACAGTCTAATGAAAAACTGTTTTTT
NA	NA	TRBV10-2	TRBJ1-1	CASSGRQESFEAFF	TGCGCCAGCAGCGGTAGACAGGAGTCCTTTGAGGCTTTCTTT
NA	NA	TRBV5-1	TRBJ1-6	CASSFGDYNSPLHF	TGCGCCAGCAGCTTCGGGGACTATAATTCACCCCTCCACTTT
NA	NA	TRBV25-1	TRBJ1-5	CASSESSGNQPQHF	TGTGCCAGCAGTGAGTCCAGTGGCAATCAGCCCCAGCATTTT
NA	NA	TRBV6-6	TRBJ2-2	CASSPPTGRSTGELFF	TGTGCCAGCAGTCCCCCGACAGGGAGGTCCACCGGGGAGCTGTTTTTT
NA	NA	TRBV29-1	TRBJ1-2	CSVSRGVNYGYTF	TGCAGCGTTTCCAGGGGTGTTAACTATGGCTACACCTTC
once	TRBD2	TRBV19	TRBJ2-1	CASSSGGAPYNEQFF	TGTGCCAGTAGTAGCGGGGGGGCCCCCTACAATGAGCAGTTCTTC
NA	TRBD1	TRBV6-2/TRBV6-3	TRBJ2-7	CASSYNFGTGAFYEQYF	TGTGCCAGCAGTTACAATTTTGGGACAGGGGCGTTCTACGAGCAGTACTTC
NA	TRBD2	TRBV6-1	TRBJ2-7	CASSEDERGFSYEQYF	TGTGCCAGCAGTGAAGACGAGCGGGGGTTCTCCTACGAGCAGTACTTC
NA	NA	TRBV6-6	TRBJ2-7	CASSYRGGSSYEQYF	TGTGCCAGCAGTTACAGGGGGGGGAGCTCCTACGAGCAGTACTTC
once	NA	TRBV14	TRBJ2-7	CASSQGFKQYF	TGTGCCAGCAGCCAAGGTTTCAAGCAGTACTTC
NA	NA	TRBV5-1	TRBJ2-3	CASRGPGSTDTQYF	TGCGCCAGCAGGGGTCCCGGGAGCACAGATACGCAGTATTTT
NA	NA	TRBV6-5	TRBJ1-1	CAARRHMNTEAFF	TGTGCCGCCAGGCGACACATGAACACTGAAGCTTTCTTT
NA	TRBD1	TRBV3-1/TRBV3-2	TRBJ1-1	CASSPVFTGVPFF	TGTGCCAGCAGCCCCGTTTTTACAGGGGTGCCTTTCTTT
NA	NA	TRBV4-2	TRBJ2-3	CASSQVAAAANTDTQYF	TGTGCCAGCAGCCAAGTTGCGGCAGCGGCGAACACAGATACGCAGTATTTT
few	TRBD2	TRBV2	TRBJ2-1	CATAPGTSGSWSDEQFF	TGTGCCACCGCTCCTGGTACTAGCGGGAGTTGGTCCGATGAGCAGTTCTTC
NA	NA	TRBV7-3	TRBJ2-2	CASSPSTSKAGELFF	TGTGCCAGCAGCCCATCGACTAGTAAGGCCGGGGAGCTGTTTTTT
NA	NA	TRBV5-6	TRBJ1-2	CASSRVGVAYGYTF	TGTGCCAGCAGCCGCGTCGGGGTTGCCTATGGCTACACCTTC
few	TRBD1	TRBV7-9	TRBJ2-1	CASSLTGDSYNEQFF	TGTGCCAGCAGCTTAACAGGGGACTCCTACAATGAGCAGTTCTTC
few	TRBD1	TRBV7-8	TRBJ1-1	CASSLGQGNTEAFF	TGTGCCAGCAGCTTGGGACAGGGGAACACTGAAGCTTTCTTT
NA	TRBD1	TRBV9	TRBJ2-2	CASSVAVGGAGTGELFF	TGTGCCAGCAGCGTAGCTGTAGGGGGCGCCGGCACCGGGGAGCTGTTTTTT